This T cell receptor beta chain was sequenced for a study of cytomegalovirus exposure and HLA in healthy donors. Whole-study context: Among about 190 million T cells, an earlier analysis found 117 million unique TCR beta sequences. Study-wide results and limits: The authors later found TCR association rates varying by HLA locus, with DRB1 most and HLA-C fewest. Most of the TCR beta V segments (in an earlier analysis) were productive either about 87% or about 30% of the time.

Concerning this clone: Its antigen is undetermined. An end of the junction differs from the germline gene, which may be a read error.

Primers for the PCR totalled 60 Vbeta and 13 Jbeta. Repertoires were generated with immunoSEQ multiplex PCR, while TCRdb's copy carries only in-frame clones and drops some. The repertoire holds around 120,000 clones, with 80% as singletons. This CDR3 is built from 13 residues. Per germline, CDR1 SEHNR and CDR2 FQNEAQ (reference sequence). The TCR sequence derives from a male donor in good health and CMV-seronegative. The chain recombines TRBV7-9 with TRBJ1-2; tentatively, D is TRBD1 (5 bases). The sample taken for sequencing was PBMCs. CDR3 sequence reads: CSSSPRDNYGYTF. DNA of the CDR3: TGTTCCAGCAGTCCCAGGGATAACTATGGCTACACCTTC.